This TCR beta chain was identified in a study of blood T cell repertoires in COVID-19. Study in general: Collection of acute and convalescent COVID-19 samples took place in the United States, Italy and Spain. Sources were T cells, B-cell-depleted T cells, or PBMCs; the material itself was cDNA or gDNA.

Authors' analysis steps: The assay estimated nucleated cells by amplifying reference gene primers. The protocol was immunoSEQ multiplex PCR, while the TCRdb copy is restricted to in-frame clones and leaves out a portion. The V and J calls and the clone size are those of that table, but D and trimming were determined from the DNA. The sample gives 150,000 to 200,000 clones, about 79% of which show up once; more than 25% is in the top ten. Trimming took 0 bases from V and 4 from J, leaving 10 bases between them. The CDR3 contains 14 residues. Germline CDR1 is SGHNT and CDR2 is YYREEE (reference sequence).

Source material: peripheral blood. V usage is TRBV5-4 and J usage is TRBJ1-2; the D gene is possibly TRBD1 (5 bases). The clonotype was recovered from a woman aged 70-85 years with acute or convalescent COVID-19. This CDR3 is CASSLVGQVYGYTF. The CDR3 region has the DNA TGTGCCAGCAGCTTGGTAGGACAAGTCTATGGCTACACCTTC.